What follows describes a single T cell receptor (beta chain). Antigen unknown. Unmatched junction bases numbered 7, after V lost 5 bases and J lost 2 bases. Germline assignment: CDR1 LNHDA and CDR2 SQIVND (reference sequence). The CDR3 contains 17 residues. The record originates from a study of cytomegalovirus exposure and HLA in healthy donors. In the study overall: One earlier analysis, a look at about 179 million T cells, found around 110 million unique TCR beta sequences.

PCR was performed using 60 Vbeta and 13 Jbeta primers. The repertoire was sequenced with immunoSEQ multiplex PCR; TCRdb's copy has only in-frame clones and lacks some. Here the sample spans roughly 150,000 clones, roughly 70% being singletons. Study results and caveats: Later work found that TCR association rates differed between HLA loci; DRB1 had the most and HLA-C the fewest.

The specimen was PBMCs. The receptor's source is a young man in good health and CMV-seropositive. This chain uses TRBV19 with TRBJ2-7; TRBD2 aligns across 15 bases. The CDR3 sequence is CASSSGLAGGQAYEQYF. The CDR3 DNA reads TGTGCCAGTAGTTCCGGACTAGCGGGAGGGCAGGCCTACGAGCAGTACTTC. The complete variable domain, with remaining parts taken from reference TRBV19 and TRBJ2-7, reads DGGITQSPKYLFRKEGQNVTLSCEQNLNHDAMYWYRQDPGQGLRLIYYSQIVNDFQKGDIAEGYSVSREKKESFPLTVTSAQKNPTAFYLCASSSGLAGGQAYEQYFGPGTRLTVT.